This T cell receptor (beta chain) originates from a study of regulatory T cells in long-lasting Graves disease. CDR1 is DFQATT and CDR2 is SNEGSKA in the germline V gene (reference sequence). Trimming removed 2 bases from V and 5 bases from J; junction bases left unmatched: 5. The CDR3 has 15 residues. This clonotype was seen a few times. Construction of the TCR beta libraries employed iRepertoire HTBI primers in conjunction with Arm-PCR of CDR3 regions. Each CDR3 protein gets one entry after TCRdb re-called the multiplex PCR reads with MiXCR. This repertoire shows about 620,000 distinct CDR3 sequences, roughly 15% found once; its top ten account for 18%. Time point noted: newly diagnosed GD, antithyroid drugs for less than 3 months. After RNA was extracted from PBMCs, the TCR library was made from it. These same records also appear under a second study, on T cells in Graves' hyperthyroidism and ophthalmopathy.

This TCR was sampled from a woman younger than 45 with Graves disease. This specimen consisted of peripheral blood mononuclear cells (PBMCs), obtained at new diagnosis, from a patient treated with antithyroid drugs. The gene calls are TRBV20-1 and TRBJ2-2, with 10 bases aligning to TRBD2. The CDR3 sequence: CSARLFSGGTGELFF. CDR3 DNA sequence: TGCAGTGCTAGACTCTTTAGCGGGGGGACCGGGGAGCTGTTTTTT.